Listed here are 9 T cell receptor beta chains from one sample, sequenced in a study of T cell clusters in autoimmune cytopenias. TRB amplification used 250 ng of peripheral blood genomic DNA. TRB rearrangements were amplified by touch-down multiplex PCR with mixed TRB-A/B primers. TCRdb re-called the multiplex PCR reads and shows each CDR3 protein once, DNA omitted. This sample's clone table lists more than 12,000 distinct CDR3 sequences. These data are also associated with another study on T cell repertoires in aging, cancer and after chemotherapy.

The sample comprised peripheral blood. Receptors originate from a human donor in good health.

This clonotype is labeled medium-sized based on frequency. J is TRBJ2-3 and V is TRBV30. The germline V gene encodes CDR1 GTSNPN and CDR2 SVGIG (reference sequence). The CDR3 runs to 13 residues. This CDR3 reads CAWSGSGTDTQYF.

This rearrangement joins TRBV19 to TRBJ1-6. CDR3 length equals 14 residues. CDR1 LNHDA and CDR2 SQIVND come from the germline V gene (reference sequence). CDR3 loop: CASSEDTYNSPLHF.

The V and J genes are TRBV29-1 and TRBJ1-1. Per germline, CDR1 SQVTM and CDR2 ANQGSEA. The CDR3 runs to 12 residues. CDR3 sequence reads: CSVSPGDTEAFF.

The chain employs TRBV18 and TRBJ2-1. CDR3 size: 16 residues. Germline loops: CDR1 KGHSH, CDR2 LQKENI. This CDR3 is CASSPTHGALYNEQFF.

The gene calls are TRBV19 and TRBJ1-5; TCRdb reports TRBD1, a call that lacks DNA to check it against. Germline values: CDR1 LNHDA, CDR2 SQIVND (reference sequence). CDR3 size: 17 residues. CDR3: CASSERDRIYSNQPQHF.

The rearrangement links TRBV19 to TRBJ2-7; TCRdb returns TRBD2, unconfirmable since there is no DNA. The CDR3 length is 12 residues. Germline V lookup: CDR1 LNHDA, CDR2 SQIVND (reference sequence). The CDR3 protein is CANQTRTYEQYF.

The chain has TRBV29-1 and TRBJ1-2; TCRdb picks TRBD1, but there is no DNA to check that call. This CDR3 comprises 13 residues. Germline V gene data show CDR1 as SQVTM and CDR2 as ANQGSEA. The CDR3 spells CSVLGRVNYGYTF.

The CDR3 sequence: CASSPDGHRAPNYSPLHF. The chain combines TRBV6-5 with TRBJ1-6; the TCRdb D gene call, TRBD1, has no DNA to confirm it. Per germline, CDR1 MNHEY and CDR2 SVGAGI. The CDR3 is made up of 18 amino acids.

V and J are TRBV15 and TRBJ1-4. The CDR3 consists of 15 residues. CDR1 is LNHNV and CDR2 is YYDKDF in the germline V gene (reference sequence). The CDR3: CATSRVWAVNEKLFF.